The T cell receptor beta chain described here comes from a study of blood T cell repertoires in COVID-19. Looking at the study overall: COVID-19 samples from acute and convalescent phases originated in the United States, Italy and Spain. The cDNA or gDNA used as material had been derived from T cells, B-cell-depleted T cells, or PBMCs.

Original methodology: From reference gene primer amplification, estimates of nucleated cell counts were derived. Here immunoSEQ multiplex PCR was the method, and the copy in TCRdb shows in-frame clones only, minus some. That table gives V, J and clone size, and the DNA gave D and trimming. The sample contains about 70,000 clones, around 87% of which appear only once. CDR1 is SGHRS and CDR2 is YFSETQ in the germline V gene. Trimming took 4 bases from V and 3 from J, leaving 10 bases between them. CDR3 length equals 13 residues. This clone was observed a few times. What was sequenced was peripheral blood. The TCR was taken from a young woman with acute or convalescent COVID-19. The J gene is TRBJ1-1, the V gene TRBV5-1; D might be TRBD1 (5 bases). DNA of the CDR3: TGCGCCAGCAGCCACGGAGGGGACACTGAAGCTTTCTTT. Amino acid sequence: CASSHGGDTEAFF.